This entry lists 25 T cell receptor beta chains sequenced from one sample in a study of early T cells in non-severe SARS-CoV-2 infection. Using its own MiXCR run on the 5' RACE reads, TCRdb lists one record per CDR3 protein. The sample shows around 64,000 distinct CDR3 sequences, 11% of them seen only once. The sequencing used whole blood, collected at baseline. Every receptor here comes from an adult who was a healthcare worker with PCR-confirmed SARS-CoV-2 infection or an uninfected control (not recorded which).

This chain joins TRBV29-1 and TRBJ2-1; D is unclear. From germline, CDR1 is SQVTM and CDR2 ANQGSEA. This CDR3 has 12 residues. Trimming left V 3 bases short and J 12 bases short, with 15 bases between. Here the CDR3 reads CSVDSQLIGQFF. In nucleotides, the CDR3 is TGCAGCGTTGACTCCCAGTTGATCGGGCAGTTCTTC.

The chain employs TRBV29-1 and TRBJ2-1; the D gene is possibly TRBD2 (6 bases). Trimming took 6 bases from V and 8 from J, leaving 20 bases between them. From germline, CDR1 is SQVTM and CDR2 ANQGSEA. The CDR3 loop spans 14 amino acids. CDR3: CSVAPGGLMDEQFF. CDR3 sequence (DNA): TGCAGCGTGGCGCCCGGGGGACTTATGGATGAGCAGTTCTTC.

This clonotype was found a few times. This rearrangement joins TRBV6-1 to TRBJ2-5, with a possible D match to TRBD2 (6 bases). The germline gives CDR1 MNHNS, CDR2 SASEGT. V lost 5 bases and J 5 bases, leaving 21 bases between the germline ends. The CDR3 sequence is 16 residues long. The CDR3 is CASSSFGPGVSETQYF. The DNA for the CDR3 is TGTGCCAGCAGTTCCTTCGGTCCGGGAGTTTCGGAGACCCAGTACTTC.

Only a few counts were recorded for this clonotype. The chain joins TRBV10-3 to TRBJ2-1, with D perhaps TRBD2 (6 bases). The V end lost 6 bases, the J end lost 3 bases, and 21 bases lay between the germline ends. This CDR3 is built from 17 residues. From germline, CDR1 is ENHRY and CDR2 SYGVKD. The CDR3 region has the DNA TGTGCCATCAGCCGCACGCTTTTGCCTAGCGTCTACAATGAGCAGTTCTTC. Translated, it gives CAISRTLLPSVYNEQFF.

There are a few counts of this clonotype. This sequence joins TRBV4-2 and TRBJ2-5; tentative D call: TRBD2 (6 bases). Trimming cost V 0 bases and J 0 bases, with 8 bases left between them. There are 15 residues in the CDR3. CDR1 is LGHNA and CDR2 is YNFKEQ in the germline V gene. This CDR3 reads CASSQEGGDQETQYF. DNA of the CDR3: TGTGCCAGCAGCCAAGAAGGCGGGGACCAAGAGACCCAGTACTTC.

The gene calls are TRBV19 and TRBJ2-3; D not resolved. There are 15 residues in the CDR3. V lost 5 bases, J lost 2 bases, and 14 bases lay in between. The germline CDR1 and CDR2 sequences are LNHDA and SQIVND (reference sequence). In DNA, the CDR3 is TGTGCCAGTAGTCGCGGCGAACCTGACACAGATACGCAGTATTTT. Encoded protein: CASSRGEPDTDTQYF. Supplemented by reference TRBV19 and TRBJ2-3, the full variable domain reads DGGITQSPKYLFRKEGQNVTLSCEQNLNHDAMYWYRQDPGQGLRLIYYSQIVNDFQKGDIAEGYSVSREKKESFPLTVTSAQKNPTAFYLCASSRGEPDTDTQYFGPGTRLTVL.

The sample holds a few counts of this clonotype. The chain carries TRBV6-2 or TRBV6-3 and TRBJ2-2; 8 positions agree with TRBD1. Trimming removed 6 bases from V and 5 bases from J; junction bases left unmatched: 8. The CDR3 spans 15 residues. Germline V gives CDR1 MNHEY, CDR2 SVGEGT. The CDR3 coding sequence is TGTGCCAGCAGAAAGCAGGGGGCGTGGACCGGGGAGCTGTTTTTT. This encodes CASRKQGAWTGELFF.

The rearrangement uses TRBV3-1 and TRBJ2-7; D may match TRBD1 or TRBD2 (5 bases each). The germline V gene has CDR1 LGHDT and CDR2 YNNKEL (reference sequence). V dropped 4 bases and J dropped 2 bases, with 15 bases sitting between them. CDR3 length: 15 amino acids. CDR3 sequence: CASSPFWGLPYEQYF. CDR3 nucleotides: TGTGCCAGCAGCCCCTTCTGGGGGTTACCCTACGAGCAGTACTTC.

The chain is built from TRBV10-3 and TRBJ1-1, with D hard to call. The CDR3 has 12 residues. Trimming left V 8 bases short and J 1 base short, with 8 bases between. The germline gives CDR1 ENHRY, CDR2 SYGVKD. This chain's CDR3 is CAIGKTNTEAFF. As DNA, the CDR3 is TGTGCCATCGGGAAGACGAACACTGAAGCTTTCTTT.

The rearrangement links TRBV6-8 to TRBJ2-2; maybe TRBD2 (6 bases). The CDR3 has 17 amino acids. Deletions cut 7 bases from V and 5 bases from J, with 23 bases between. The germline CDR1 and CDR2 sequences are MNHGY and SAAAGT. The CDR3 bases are TGTGCCAGCACCTATCTCGCAGGTGCCGGGGGAACCGGGGAGCTGTTTTTT. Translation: CASTYLAGAGGTGELFF.

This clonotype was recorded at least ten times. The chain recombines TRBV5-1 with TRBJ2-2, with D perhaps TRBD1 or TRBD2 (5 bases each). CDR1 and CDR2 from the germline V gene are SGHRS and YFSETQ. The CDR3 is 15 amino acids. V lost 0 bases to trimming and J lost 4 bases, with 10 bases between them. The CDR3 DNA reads TGCGCCAGCAGCTTGGAACAGGCGGGCACCGGGGAGCTGTTTTTT. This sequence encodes CASSLEQAGTGELFF.

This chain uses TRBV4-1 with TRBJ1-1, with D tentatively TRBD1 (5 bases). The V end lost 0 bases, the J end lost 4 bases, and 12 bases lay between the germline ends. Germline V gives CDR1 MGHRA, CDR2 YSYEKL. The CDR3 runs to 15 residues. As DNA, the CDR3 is TGCGCCAGCAGCCAAGATGATACAGGTCCCACTGAAGCTTTCTTT. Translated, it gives CASSQDDTGPTEAFF.

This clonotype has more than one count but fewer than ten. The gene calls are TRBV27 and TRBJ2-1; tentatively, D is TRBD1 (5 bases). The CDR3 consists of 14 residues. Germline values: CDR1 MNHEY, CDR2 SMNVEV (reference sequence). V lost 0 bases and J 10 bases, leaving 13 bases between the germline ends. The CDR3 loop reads CASSLSSRELEQFF. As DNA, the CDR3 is TGTGCCAGCAGTTTATCCTCCAGGGAATTGGAGCAGTTCTTC.

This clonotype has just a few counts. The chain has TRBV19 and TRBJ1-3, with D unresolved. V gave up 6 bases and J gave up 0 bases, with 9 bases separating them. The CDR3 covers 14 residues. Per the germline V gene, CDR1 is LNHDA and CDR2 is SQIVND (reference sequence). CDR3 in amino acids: CASRTDLSGNTIYF. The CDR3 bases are TGTGCCAGTAGAACGGACCTCTCTGGAAACACCATATATTTT.

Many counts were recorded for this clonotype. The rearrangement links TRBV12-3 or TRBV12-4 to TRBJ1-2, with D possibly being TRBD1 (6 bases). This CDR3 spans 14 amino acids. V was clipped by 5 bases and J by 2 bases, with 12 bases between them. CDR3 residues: CASSHHRANYGYTF. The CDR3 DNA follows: TGTGCCAGCAGTCACCACAGGGCAAACTATGGCTACACCTTC.

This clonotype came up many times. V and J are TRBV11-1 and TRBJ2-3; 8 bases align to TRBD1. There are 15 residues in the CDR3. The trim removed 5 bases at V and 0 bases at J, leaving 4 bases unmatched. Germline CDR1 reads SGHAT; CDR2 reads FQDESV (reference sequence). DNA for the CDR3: TGTGCCAGCAGCCCCTGGACAGGGAGCACAGATACGCAGTATTTT. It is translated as CASSPWTGSTDTQYF.

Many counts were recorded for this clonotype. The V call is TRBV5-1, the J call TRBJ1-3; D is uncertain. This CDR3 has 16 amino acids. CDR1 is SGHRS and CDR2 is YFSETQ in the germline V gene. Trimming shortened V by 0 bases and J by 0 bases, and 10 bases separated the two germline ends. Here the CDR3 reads CASSLAPPSSGNTIYF. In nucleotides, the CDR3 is TGCGCCAGCAGCTTGGCTCCGCCGAGCTCTGGAAACACCATATATTTT.

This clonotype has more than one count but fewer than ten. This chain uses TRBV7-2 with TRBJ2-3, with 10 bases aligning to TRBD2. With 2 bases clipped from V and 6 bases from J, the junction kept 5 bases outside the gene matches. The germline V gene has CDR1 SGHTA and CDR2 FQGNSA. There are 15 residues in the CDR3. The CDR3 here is CASSLQASGSDTQYF. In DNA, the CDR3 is TGTGCCAGCAGCTTACAGGCTAGCGGGAGTGATACGCAGTATTTT.

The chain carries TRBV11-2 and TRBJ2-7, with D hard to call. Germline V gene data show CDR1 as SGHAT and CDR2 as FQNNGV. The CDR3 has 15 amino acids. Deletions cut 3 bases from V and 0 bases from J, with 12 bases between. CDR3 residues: CASSFFTGSSYEQYF. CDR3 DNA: TGTGCCAGCAGCTTTTTCACCGGCAGCTCCTACGAGCAGTACTTC.

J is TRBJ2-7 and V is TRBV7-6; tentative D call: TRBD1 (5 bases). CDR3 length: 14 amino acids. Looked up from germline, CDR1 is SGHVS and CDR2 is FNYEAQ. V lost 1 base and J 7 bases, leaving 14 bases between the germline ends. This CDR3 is CASSLGTGQGEQYF. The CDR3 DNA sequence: TGTGCCAGCAGCTTAGGGACCGGGCAGGGAGAGCAGTACTTC.

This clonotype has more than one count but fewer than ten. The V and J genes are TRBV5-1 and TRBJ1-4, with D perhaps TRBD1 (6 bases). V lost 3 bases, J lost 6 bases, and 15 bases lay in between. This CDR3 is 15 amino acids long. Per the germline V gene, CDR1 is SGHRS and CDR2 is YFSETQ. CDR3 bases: TGCGCCAGCAGCTCTAGGGGGAACGCGGATGAAAAACTGTTTTTT. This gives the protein CASSSRGNADEKLFF.

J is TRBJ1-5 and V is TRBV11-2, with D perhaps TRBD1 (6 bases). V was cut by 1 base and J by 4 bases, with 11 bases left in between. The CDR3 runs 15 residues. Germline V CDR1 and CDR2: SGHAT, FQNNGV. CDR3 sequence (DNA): TGTGCCAGCAGCTTAGGGGGGCTCGAAAATCAGCCCCAGCATTTT. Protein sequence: CASSLGGLENQPQHF.

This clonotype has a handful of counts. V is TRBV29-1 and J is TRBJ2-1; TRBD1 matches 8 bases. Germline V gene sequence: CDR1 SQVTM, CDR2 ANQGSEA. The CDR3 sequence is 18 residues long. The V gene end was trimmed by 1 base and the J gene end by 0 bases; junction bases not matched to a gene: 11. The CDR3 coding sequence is TGCAGCGTTGAAGGTAGGACAGGGTTCTTTGGCTCCTACAATGAGCAGTTCTTC. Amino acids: CSVEGRTGFFGSYNEQFF.

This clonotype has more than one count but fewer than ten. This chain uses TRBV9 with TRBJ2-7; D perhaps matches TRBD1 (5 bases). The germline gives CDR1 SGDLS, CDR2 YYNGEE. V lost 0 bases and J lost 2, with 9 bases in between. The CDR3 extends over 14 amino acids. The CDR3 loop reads CASSVEDKTYEQYF. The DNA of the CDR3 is TGTGCCAGCAGCGTAGAGGACAAGACCTACGAGCAGTACTTC.

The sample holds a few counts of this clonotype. The CDR3 coding sequence is TGTGCCAGCAGCCAAGATCGGGATTTCCCTCTAGCCAAAAACATTCAGTACTTC. The encoded protein is CASSQDRDFPLAKNIQYF. This rearrangement joins TRBV4-2 to TRBJ2-4, with D tentatively TRBD2 (5 bases). The CDR3 covers 18 residues. Germline CDR1 LGHNA, CDR2 YNFKEQ. V was cut by 0 bases and J by 0 bases, with 15 bases left in between.